This T cell receptor beta chain was found in a study of PD-1 blockade in mismatch repair-deficient tumors. Using immunoSEQ multiplex PCR, the repertoire was profiled, and TCRdb retains in-frame clones only, with some absent. Of about 9,400 clones in the sample, approximately 85% were seen once. TCR sequencing covered a few patients who responded to pembrolizumab. The TCR sequence derives from an adult with mismatch repair-deficient cancer. This sample comprised PBMCs, obtained 46 to 48 weeks after starting pembrolizumab.

CDR3 nucleotides: TGTGCCAGCAGCCGGGAGGGCCAGCCCCAGCATTTT. This sequence encodes CASSREGQPQHF. The chain joins TRBV7-2 to TRBJ1-5, with D hard to call. The CDR3 is made up of 12 amino acids. The V gene lost 5 bases and the J gene lost 7 bases, with 9 bases spanning the gap. CDR1 and CDR2 from the germline V gene are SGHTA and FQGNSA.